The sequence of this TCR beta chain was determined in a study of blood T cell repertoires in COVID-19. Study as a whole: There were acute and convalescent COVID-19 samples, and they came from the United States, Italy and Spain. PBMCs, B-cell-depleted T cells, or T cells provided the cDNA or gDNA that made up the material.

Under the authors' procedure: The assay estimated nucleated cells by amplifying reference gene primers. Assay: immunoSEQ multiplex PCR; the TCRdb copy retains only in-frame clones and omits some. Clone size and V and J calls were adopted from that table, with D and trimming inferred from the DNA. The data show some 120,000 clones, 80% to 85% seen once. This clone was seen more than once but under ten times. The CDR3 is 15 amino acids. Trimming removed 10 bases from V and 3 bases from J; junction bases left unmatched: 7. Sample: peripheral blood. This rearrangement joins TRBV23-1 to TRBJ1-6, with 9 nucleotides matching TRBD1. TRBV23-1 is given ORF status, its function remaining uncertain. The source of this sequence is a woman aged 45-60 years with acute or convalescent COVID-19. CDR3 nucleotide sequence: TGCGCCAAATTAGGACAGGGGAGCTATAATTCACCCCTCCACTTT. As protein: CAKLGQGSYNSPLHF.